This is a list of T cell receptor beta chains from one sample in a study of blood T cell repertoires in COVID-19. Method: immunoSEQ multiplex PCR; TCRdb's copy keeps in-frame clones and lacks some. In the table there are roughly 80,000 clones, under 85% of which are singletons. The sample comprised peripheral blood. The receptor set was obtained from a human donor in a cohort sampled during active COVID-19. The CDR3 runs from the conserved cysteine through the conserved F or W. D genes are given only for firm matches. Clone size is given for some rows only: seen once, a few or many times, or a class if the clone is expanded.

J	size	V	D	CDR3	DNA
TRBJ2-1	-	TRBV11-2	TRBD2	CASSWGLAGEGYNEQFF	TGTGCCAGCAGCTGGGGACTAGCGGGAGAAGGCTACAATGAGCAGTTCTTC
TRBJ2-1	-	TRBV11-1	-	CASSPGLNNEQFF	TGTGCCAGCAGCCCCGGACTGAACAATGAGCAGTTCTTC
TRBJ2-2	-	TRBV12-5	TRBD2	CASGLVRSGEGNTGELFF	TGTGCTAGTGGTTTGGTACGATCGGGGGAGGGAAACACCGGGGAGCTGTTTTTT
TRBJ2-1	few	TRBV20-1	TRBD2	CSASAFRAGGRVYNEQFF	TGCAGTGCTAGTGCCTTTCGAGCGGGAGGGCGTGTTTACAATGAGCAGTTCTTC
TRBJ2-3	-	TRBV6-5	-	CASTRGGRGDTQYF	TGTGCCAGCACTCGAGGGGGGAGGGGAGATACGCAGTATTTT
TRBJ2-7	once	TRBV30	TRBD1	CAWSPGTVLEQYF	TGTGCCTGGAGCCCTGGGACAGTCCTCGAGCAGTACTTC
TRBJ1-3	few	TRBV30	-	CAFQAGKGNTIYF	TGTGCCTTTCAGGCAGGGAAGGGAAACACCATATATTTT
TRBJ2-3	-	TRBV5-5	TRBD1	CASSLRDRVDPNTQYF	TGTGCCAGCAGCCTCCGGGACAGGGTCGACCCAAATACGCAGTATTTT
TRBJ2-2	-	TRBV7-9	TRBD1	CASSLGTGAPGELFF	TGTGCCAGCAGCCTCGGGACAGGGGCCCCCGGGGAGCTGTTTTTT
TRBJ2-1	-	TRBV18	TRBD2	CASSSQLAGVGFNEQFF	TGTGCCAGCTCATCTCAACTAGCGGGAGTCGGGTTCAATGAGCAGTTCTTC
TRBJ1-1	once	TRBV19	TRBD1	CATGYRGTEAFF	TGTGCCACCGGCTACAGGGGAACTGAAGCTTTCTTT
TRBJ2-1	-	TRBV7-3	TRBD1	CASSRETGGNEQFF	TGTGCCAGCAGTCGAGAGACAGGGGGTAATGAGCAGTTCTTC
TRBJ2-2	-	TRBV6-6	TRBD2	CASSPGLAGGRGTGELFF	TGTGCCAGCAGTCCCGGACTAGCGGGGGGCCGGGGCACCGGGGAGCTGTTTTTT
TRBJ1-1	-	TRBV30	TRBD1	CAWSADRGYTEAFF	TGTGCCTGGAGTGCCGACAGGGGATACACTGAAGCTTTCTTT
TRBJ2-3	-	TRBV19	-	CASMASTDTQYF	TGTGCCAGTATGGCCAGCACAGATACGCAGTATTTT
TRBJ2-7	once	TRBV5-4	-	CASSRAGTAAYEQYF	TGTGCCAGCAGCCGGGCGGGGACAGCCGCCTACGAGCAGTACTTC
TRBJ1-1	once	TRBV7-2	TRBD1	CASSPDRAGNTEAFF	TGTGCCAGCAGCCCCGACAGGGCCGGGAACACTGAAGCTTTCTTT
TRBJ2-7	-	TRBV27	TRBD2	CASSLAGGVYEQYF	TGTGCCAGCAGTTTAGCGGGAGGGGTCTACGAGCAGTACTTC
TRBJ2-1	-	TRBV6-1	-	CASSEALTRYNEQFF	TGTGCCAGCAGTGAAGCGCTAACGCGTTACAATGAGCAGTTCTTC
TRBJ2-3	-	TRBV4-2	TRBD2	CASSQGAGERDTQYF	TGTGCCAGCAGCCAAGGGGCGGGAGAAAGAGATACGCAGTATTTT
TRBJ2-7	many	TRBV3-1/TRBV3-2	TRBD2	CASSLGLAGVYEQYF	TGTGCCAGCAGCCTGGGACTAGCGGGAGTATACGAGCAGTACTTC
TRBJ2-7	-	TRBV19	TRBD1	CASSSQGARGEQYF	TGTGCCAGTAGTTCACAGGGGGCGCGGGGAGAGCAGTACTTC
TRBJ2-3	-	TRBV2	TRBD2	CASSEGASGEGDTQYF	TGTGCCAGCAGTGAAGGTGCTAGCGGGGAGGGAGATACGCAGTATTTT
TRBJ1-2	-	TRBV3-1/TRBV3-2	TRBD1	CASSQRAGGYGYTF	TGTGCCAGCAGCCAAAGAGCAGGGGGTTATGGCTACACCTTC
TRBJ2-7	many	TRBV7-7	TRBD1	CASSLGQGAYEQYF	TGTGCCAGCAGCCTTGGACAGGGGGCCTACGAGCAGTACTTC